This TCR beta chain was obtained from a study of cytomegalovirus exposure and HLA in healthy donors. About the study: Around 79 million unique TCRs, all from HLA-typed donors, were included in an early release of the data. The study's findings and limits: TCR beta sequences numbering under 20,000 were associated with HLA alleles at 0.05 false discovery rate in a later analysis. What a later analysis reportedly showed was that an Asian-associated ancestry cluster had fewer N-insertions than the roughly 670-donor mean.

With respect to this clone: Its antigen is not known.

The CDR3 loop spans 12 amino acids. Germline V lookup: CDR1 MNHEY, CDR2 SVGAGI. The V gene lost 5 bases and the J gene lost 5 bases, with 9 bases spanning the gap. Use of 60 Vbeta and 13 Jbeta primers characterized the PCR. Per the study methods: A later analysis tallied 87 million or so unique TCR beta chains, 10 million to 12 million of them shared. TCRdb keeps only in-frame clones here, not all; method: immunoSEQ multiplex PCR. For V, J and clone size, that table is used; D and trimming come from the DNA. The data include approximately 40,000 clones; the top ten clones carry 1.8%. The sequence derives from a woman aged 25 to 39 in good health and CMV-seronegative. The rearrangement uses TRBV6-5 and TRBJ2-5; TRBD2 is a possible D gene (5 bases). The sequencing input was PBMCs. The CDR3 loop is CASSPRGETQYF. The CDR3 DNA reads as TGTGCCAGCAGTCCCAGAGGGGAGACCCAGTACTTC.